Described below is a single T cell receptor (beta chain) sequence and its context. The antigen it recognizes is unknown. The data were taken from a study of T cells expressing NK-cell markers (TCRdb year 2020). About the study as a whole: Under ten donors provided sorted CD3+CD56+NKG2C+, CD3+CD56+NKG2C- and CD3+CD56-NKG2C+ T-cell subsets, whose TCR beta-chain repertoires were profiled. Seven of the eight sequenced donors were HCMV-seropositive and one was HCMV-seronegative. Illumina HiSeq 2000/2500, MiSeq or NextSeq was used to sequence libraries as 2 x 150 bp reads. All eight donors whose samples were sequenced were randomly selected healthy volunteers, three of them men and five women. Study-level results and caveats: For roughly six donors, the dominant CD3+CD56+NKG2C+ clonotypes were among the top 10 CD8+ clonotypes and accounted for about 1.0-7.5% of CD8+ T cells. Those dominant clonotypes were again the most abundant among CD3+CD56-NKG2C+ cells in several donors, at roughly 25-65%. Whether the expanded NKG2C-expressing T cell clones were specific for HCMV antigens remained unclear.

HCMV serostatus was determined by detecting HCMV-specific IgG in serum with a commercial ELISA kit. Ficoll density gradient centrifugation was used to isolate peripheral blood mononuclear cells from blood. For sequencing, an Illumina HiSeq 2000 was employed. TCR beta cDNA libraries were prepared using 5'RACE template switching, which introduced a universal primer site and unique molecular identifiers. Priming for cDNA synthesis came from the TCR beta constant segment, and two successive PCR amplification steps followed. Concerning the study's data processing: Reads were demultiplexed and grouped by UMI with MIGEC, and clonotypes were assembled and quantified with MiTCR. To exclude erroneous sequences, any TCR cDNA sequence not supported by at least two reads was discarded. Downstream repertoire analysis used the tcR package, and clonotypes were matched across fractions by CDR3 nucleotide sequence plus V segment. VDJmatch was used to annotate antigen specificity against VDJdb, with one amino acid substitution in CDR3 allowed. Following reprocessing of the reads by TCRdb, the data hold one row per CDR3 protein sequence and no DNA is available. The V and J calls here are based on TCRdb, not the publication. This sample's table lists a few hundred thousand distinct CDR3 sequences. The ten top clones hold around 5.2% of the sample.

The germline V gene encodes CDR1 SQVTM and CDR2 ANQGSEA. Its CDR3 holds 15 amino acids, cysteine through phenylalanine. The entry carries no DNA sequence. The receptor's source is a man aged 18 to 69 in good health. The chain uses TRBV29-1 and TRBJ2-1; TCRdb gives TRBD1 as the D gene, but with no DNA this cannot be confirmed. Sequencing used blood T cells: a sorted CD56 or NKG2C T cell subset, CD4+ or CD8+ T cells, or bulk PBMC T cells (not recorded which). This receptor has the CDR3 CSVSNGVPSYNEQFF.